This TCR beta chain was sequenced for a study of T cell responses to AZD1222 COVID-19 vaccine. Study-level results: Vaccine-associated CD4 TCRs ranged over spike, dominating at 160-218 and 743-854.

A remark on this clone: Antigen: not known.

Measured with immunoSEQ multiplex PCR; TCRdb has only the in-frame clones, and not every one. The repertoire table contains about 140,000 clones. Looked up from germline, CDR1 is SGHTA and CDR2 is FQGNSA. The ends were cut back, 3 bases at V and 5 bases at J, with 13 bases in the middle. This CDR3 region has 15 residues. This receptor was obtained from an adult in good health. This chain uses TRBV7-2 with TRBJ2-2; tentatively, D is TRBD1 or TRBD2 (5 bases each). The material sequenced was peripheral blood. DNA of the CDR3: TGTGCCAGCAGCTTCGCCGGGACGGAGACCGGGGAGCTGTTTTTT. It codes for CASSFAGTETGELFF. Using reference TRBV7-2 and TRBJ2-2 for the parts outside the CDR3, the full variable domain is GAGVSQSPSNKVTEKGKDVELRCDPISGHTALYWYRQSLGQGLEFLIYFQGNSAPDKSGLPSDRFSAERTGGSVSTLTIQRTQQEDSAVYLCASSFAGTETGELFFGEGSRLTVL.